A selection of T cell receptor beta chains follows, all from one sample in a study of blood T cells in healthy people across ages. TCRdb re-called the 5' RACE reads with MiXCR, one entry per CDR3 protein. This sample has around 1.1 million distinct CDR3 sequences, with around two fifths found just once. The sample taken for sequencing was blood. The source of these receptors is a man between 18 and 35 years old in good health. CDR3s include the opening cysteine and the closing phenylalanine or tryptophan. The order of the fields is J gene, V gene, D gene, clone size, CDR3 protein, CDR3 DNA. D genes are given only for firm matches. Clone size is stated in some rows and not others, as once, few, many or a class when expanded.

j_call: TRBJ2-7; v_call: TRBV7-3; d_call: TRBD2; clone_size: NA; cdr3_aa: CASSLRAQGLAAYNEQYF; cdr3_nt: TGTGCCAGCAGCTTAAGGGCGCAAGGACTAGCGGCTTACAATGAGCAGTACTTC
j_call: TRBJ2-3; v_call: TRBV25-1; d_call: TRBD2; clone_size: NA; cdr3_aa: CASSEFPRASGGTSTDTQYF; cdr3_nt: TGTGCCAGCAGTGAATTCCCCCGGGCTAGCGGGGGGACAAGCACAGATACGCAGTATTTT
j_call: TRBJ2-2; v_call: TRBV10-3; d_call: TRBD1; clone_size: NA; cdr3_aa: CAISFGTGANTGELFF; cdr3_nt: TGTGCCATCAGTTTTGGGACAGGGGCGAACACCGGGGAGCTGTTTTTT
j_call: TRBJ1-1; v_call: TRBV12-3/TRBV12-4; d_call: NA; clone_size: NA; cdr3_aa: CASSPWTKAAGDTEAFF; cdr3_nt: TGTGCCAGCAGTCCCTGGACAAAGGCAGCGGGGGACACTGAAGCTTTCTTT
j_call: TRBJ1-6; v_call: TRBV27; d_call: NA; clone_size: NA; cdr3_aa: CASNANSYNSPLHF; cdr3_nt: TGTGCCAGCAACGCTAACTCCTATAATTCACCCCTCCACTTT
j_call: TRBJ1-4; v_call: TRBV29-1; d_call: TRBD1; clone_size: few; cdr3_aa: CSVEDRANEKLFF; cdr3_nt: TGCAGCGTTGAGGACAGGGCTAATGAAAAACTGTTTTTT
j_call: TRBJ1-2; v_call: TRBV20-1; d_call: NA; clone_size: few; cdr3_aa: CSGPPEEYGYTF; cdr3_nt: TGCAGTGGCCCCCCCGAGGAGTATGGCTACACCTTC
j_call: TRBJ2-3; v_call: TRBV4-2; d_call: TRBD2; clone_size: many; cdr3_aa: CASSQLDGLAITDTQYF; cdr3_nt: TGTGCCAGCAGCCAACTGGACGGACTAGCGATCACAGATACGCAGTATTTT
j_call: TRBJ2-2; v_call: TRBV20-1; d_call: TRBD1; clone_size: few; cdr3_aa: CSARPLQGWELFF; cdr3_nt: TGCAGTGCTAGACCCCTACAGGGGTGGGAGCTGTTTTTT
j_call: TRBJ2-1; v_call: TRBV28; d_call: NA; clone_size: few; cdr3_aa: CASTSDLREFF; cdr3_nt: TGTGCCAGCACCTCGGACTTACGGGAGTTCTTC
j_call: TRBJ2-5; v_call: TRBV2; d_call: NA; clone_size: NA; cdr3_aa: CASSEAIGRGETQYF; cdr3_nt: TGTGCCAGCAGTGAAGCGATAGGCAGGGGAGAGACCCAGTACTTC
j_call: TRBJ2-2; v_call: TRBV24-1; d_call: NA; clone_size: NA; cdr3_aa: CATSPENTGELFF; cdr3_nt: TGTGCCACCAGTCCAGAGAACACCGGGGAGCTGTTTTTT
j_call: TRBJ1-2; v_call: TRBV27; d_call: NA; clone_size: NA; cdr3_aa: CASSLRPQGTYGYTF; cdr3_nt: TGTGCCAGCAGTTTACGTCCGCAGGGGACCTATGGCTACACCTTC
j_call: TRBJ1-5; v_call: TRBV7-8; d_call: TRBD1; clone_size: NA; cdr3_aa: CASSLLTGGFQPQHF; cdr3_nt: TGTGCCAGCAGCTTATTGACAGGGGGCTTCCAGCCCCAGCATTTT
j_call: TRBJ2-7; v_call: TRBV20-1; d_call: TRBD1; clone_size: NA; cdr3_aa: CSASSRTGGNEQYF; cdr3_nt: TGCAGTGCTAGTTCAAGGACAGGGGGAAACGAGCAGTACTTC
j_call: TRBJ1-5; v_call: TRBV4-1; d_call: NA; clone_size: few; cdr3_aa: CASSQGRGARNQPQHF; cdr3_nt: TGCGCCAGCAGCCAAGGACGGGGGGCACGCAATCAGCCCCAGCATTTT
j_call: TRBJ1-2; v_call: TRBV4-1; d_call: NA; clone_size: NA; cdr3_aa: CASSAVPLYGYTF; cdr3_nt: TGCGCCAGCAGCGCGGTACCACTCTATGGCTACACCTTC
j_call: TRBJ1-5; v_call: TRBV20-1; d_call: NA; clone_size: NA; cdr3_aa: CSARDLGVGTLQHF; cdr3_nt: TGCAGTGCTAGAGATCTTGGAGTCGGAACGCTCCAGCATTTT
j_call: TRBJ1-2; v_call: TRBV4-3; d_call: NA; clone_size: NA; cdr3_aa: CASSQNVRDPYGYTF; cdr3_nt: TGCGCCAGCAGCCAAAATGTGCGGGACCCCTATGGCTACACCTTC
j_call: TRBJ1-2; v_call: TRBV7-2; d_call: TRBD1; clone_size: NA; cdr3_aa: CVSSSGTGNGYTF; cdr3_nt: TGTGTCAGCAGCTCTGGGACAGGGAATGGCTACACCTTC
j_call: TRBJ2-2; v_call: TRBV9; d_call: TRBD1; clone_size: few; cdr3_aa: CASSARDRTIAGELFF; cdr3_nt: TGTGCCAGCAGCGCCCGGGACAGGACTATTGCCGGGGAGCTGTTTTTT
j_call: TRBJ2-1; v_call: TRBV7-2; d_call: NA; clone_size: NA; cdr3_aa: CASSLSSGRLTSSYNEQFF; cdr3_nt: TGTGCCAGCAGCTTGAGCTCCGGGAGACTAACGAGCTCCTACAATGAGCAGTTCTTC
j_call: TRBJ2-1; v_call: TRBV6-5; d_call: NA; clone_size: NA; cdr3_aa: CASSSYTMVVNERFF; cdr3_nt: TGTGCCAGCAGTTCCTACACGATGGTGGTCAATGAGCGGTTCTTC
j_call: TRBJ1-5; v_call: TRBV27; d_call: TRBD1; clone_size: NA; cdr3_aa: CTSSQGDRAPLANQPQHF; cdr3_nt: TGCACCAGCAGCCAAGGGGACAGGGCACCCTTAGCAAATCAGCCCCAGCATTTT
j_call: TRBJ2-1; v_call: TRBV5-1; d_call: NA; clone_size: few; cdr3_aa: CASTWGRGYNEQFF; cdr3_nt: TGCGCCAGCACTTGGGGCAGGGGCTACAATGAGCAGTTCTTC
j_call: TRBJ1-2; v_call: TRBV10-3; d_call: NA; clone_size: NA; cdr3_aa: CAISEGIPNYGYIF; cdr3_nt: TGTGCCATCAGTGAGGGTATCCCTAACTATGGCTACATCTTC
j_call: TRBJ2-3; v_call: TRBV21-1; d_call: NA; clone_size: NA; cdr3_aa: CASGGIGADTQYF; cdr3_nt: TGTGCCAGCGGAGGGATAGGAGCAGATACGCAGTATTTT
j_call: TRBJ2-1; v_call: TRBV5-1; d_call: NA; clone_size: few; cdr3_aa: CASSMAPGNSYNEQFF; cdr3_nt: TGCGCCAGCAGTATGGCTCCAGGCAACTCCTACAATGAGCAGTTCTTC
j_call: TRBJ2-5; v_call: TRBV25-1; d_call: NA; clone_size: NA; cdr3_aa: CASSGLARETQYF; cdr3_nt: TGTGCCAGCAGTGGTCTAGCGAGGGAGACCCAGTACTTC
j_call: TRBJ1-1; v_call: TRBV5-1; d_call: TRBD1; clone_size: NA; cdr3_aa: CASSIGTGEGDTEAFF; cdr3_nt: TGCGCCAGCAGCATAGGGACAGGGGAGGGGGACACTGAAGCTTTCTTT
j_call: TRBJ2-2; v_call: TRBV2; d_call: NA; clone_size: few; cdr3_aa: CASTVGTGELFF; cdr3_nt: TGTGCCAGCACGGTGGGGACCGGGGAGCTGTTTTTT
j_call: TRBJ2-1; v_call: TRBV14; d_call: NA; clone_size: NA; cdr3_aa: CASSRIFSYSEQFF; cdr3_nt: TGTGCCAGCAGCAGAATCTTTTCGTACTCTGAGCAGTTCTTC
j_call: TRBJ2-5; v_call: TRBV3-1; d_call: NA; clone_size: few; cdr3_aa: CASSQDMAQETQYF; cdr3_nt: TGTGCCAGCAGCCAAGATATGGCCCAAGAGACCCAGTACTTC
j_call: TRBJ1-6; v_call: TRBV6-6; d_call: NA; clone_size: NA; cdr3_aa: CASSYPPGVGNSPLHF; cdr3_nt: TGTGCCAGCAGCTATCCCCCAGGGGTGGGAAATTCACCCCTCCACTTT
j_call: TRBJ2-2; v_call: TRBV4-1; d_call: NA; clone_size: once; cdr3_aa: CASSHPGVGSNTGELFF; cdr3_nt: TGCGCCAGCAGCCACCCAGGGGTCGGGTCGAACACCGGGGAGCTGTTTTTT
j_call: TRBJ2-1; v_call: TRBV30; d_call: NA; clone_size: NA; cdr3_aa: CAWSVGGSPYNEQFF; cdr3_nt: TGTGCCTGGAGTGTAGGAGGCTCCCCCTACAATGAGCAGTTCTTC
j_call: TRBJ2-5; v_call: TRBV12-3/TRBV12-4; d_call: NA; clone_size: few; cdr3_aa: CASSFGPEGRETQYF; cdr3_nt: TGTGCCAGCAGTTTTGGGCCCGAGGGTCGAGAGACCCAGTACTTC
j_call: TRBJ2-2; v_call: TRBV7-2; d_call: TRBD1; clone_size: NA; cdr3_aa: CASSTGTGMNTGELFF; cdr3_nt: TGTGCCAGCAGCACAGGGACAGGAATGAACACCGGGGAGCTGTTTTTT
j_call: TRBJ1-2; v_call: TRBV7-9; d_call: TRBD1; clone_size: NA; cdr3_aa: CASGPQTGGARGTNYGYTF; cdr3_nt: TGTGCCAGCGGCCCCCAGACAGGGGGCGCTAGGGGTACTAACTATGGCTACACCTTC
j_call: TRBJ2-3; v_call: TRBV7-2; d_call: NA; clone_size: many; cdr3_aa: CASSFATTDTQYF; cdr3_nt: TGTGCCAGCAGCTTTGCGACTACAGATACGCAGTATTTT
j_call: TRBJ1-4; v_call: TRBV5-5; d_call: NA; clone_size: few; cdr3_aa: CASSLRDYRDEKLFF; cdr3_nt: TGTGCCAGCAGCTTACGGGATTACCGGGATGAAAAACTGTTTTTT
j_call: TRBJ2-2; v_call: TRBV9; d_call: TRBD2; clone_size: once; cdr3_aa: CASAGGSVGELFF; cdr3_nt: TGTGCCAGCGCGGGGGGGTCGGTCGGGGAGCTGTTTTTT
j_call: TRBJ2-4; v_call: TRBV10-3; d_call: NA; clone_size: few; cdr3_aa: CAISEGGIAKNIQYF; cdr3_nt: TGTGCCATCAGTGAGGGTGGGATAGCCAAAAACATTCAGTACTTC
j_call: TRBJ1-1; v_call: TRBV7-2; d_call: TRBD1; clone_size: NA; cdr3_aa: CASTIQGEGTEAFF; cdr3_nt: TGTGCCAGCACCATACAGGGGGAAGGCACTGAAGCTTTCTTT
j_call: TRBJ1-2; v_call: TRBV29-1; d_call: NA; clone_size: few; cdr3_aa: CSVVGRVGGYTF; cdr3_nt: TGCAGCGTTGTGGGCAGGGTGGGAGGCTACACCTTC